This TCR beta chain was sequenced for a study of a mutant IDH1 vaccine in newly diagnosed glioma. At the level of the study: Radiotherapy, temozolomide, or both had been given previously, and both were given to most. Week 35 was safety follow-up visit V12; week 47 was end-of-study visit V13.

On this clone: Its antigen remains unidentified.

Germline V gives CDR1 GTSNPN, CDR2 SVGIG (reference sequence). CDR3 size: 14 residues. Time point meaning: week 35, safety follow-up. Topical imiquimod was applied with each vaccine dose, which held 300 ug of mutant IDH1 20-mer peptide. Scheduled for weeks 1, 3, 5, 7, 11, 15, 19 and 23, eight vaccinations were given to patients. Repertoires were generated with immunoSEQ multiplex PCR, while TCRdb's copy carries only in-frame clones and drops some. Of tens of thousands of clones in the sample, approximately 81% were seen once. This clonotype originated in a young man with glioma. The chain uses TRBV30 and TRBJ1-4; D is perhaps TRBD1 (5 bases). Sequencing used PBMCs, obtained from a glioma patient whose treatment included an IDH1 peptide vaccine. The chain's CDR3 is CVMDAAGKREKLFF. In DNA form, the CDR3 reads TGTGTCATGGACGCGGCAGGGAAAAGAGAAAAACTGTTTTTT.